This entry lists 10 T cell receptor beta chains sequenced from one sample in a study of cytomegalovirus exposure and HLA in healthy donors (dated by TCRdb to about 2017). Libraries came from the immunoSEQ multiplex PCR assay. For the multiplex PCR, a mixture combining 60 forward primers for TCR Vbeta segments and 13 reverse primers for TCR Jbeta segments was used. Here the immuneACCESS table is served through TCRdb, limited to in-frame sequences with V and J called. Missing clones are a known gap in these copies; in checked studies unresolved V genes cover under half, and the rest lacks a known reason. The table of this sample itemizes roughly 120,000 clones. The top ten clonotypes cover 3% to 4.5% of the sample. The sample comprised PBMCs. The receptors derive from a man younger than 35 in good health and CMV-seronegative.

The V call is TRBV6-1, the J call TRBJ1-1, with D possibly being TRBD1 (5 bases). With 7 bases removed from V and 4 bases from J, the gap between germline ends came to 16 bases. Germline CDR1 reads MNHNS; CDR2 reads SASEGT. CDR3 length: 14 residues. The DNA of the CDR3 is TGTGCCAGCACGGCATTCGGGGGGATCACTGAAGCTTTCTTT. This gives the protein CASTAFGGITEAFF.

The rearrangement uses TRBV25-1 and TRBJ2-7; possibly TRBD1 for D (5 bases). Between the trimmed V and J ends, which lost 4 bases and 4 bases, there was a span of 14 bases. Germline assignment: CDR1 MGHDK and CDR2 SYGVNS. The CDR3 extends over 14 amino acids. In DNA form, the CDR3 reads TGTGCCAGCAGTGGATTGACAGTTTCTTACGAGCAGTACTTC. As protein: CASSGLTVSYEQYF.

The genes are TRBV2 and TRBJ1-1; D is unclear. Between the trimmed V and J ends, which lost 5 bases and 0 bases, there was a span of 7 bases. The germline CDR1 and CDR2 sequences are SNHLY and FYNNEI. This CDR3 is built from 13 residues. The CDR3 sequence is CASSQDLNTEAFF. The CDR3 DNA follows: TGTGCCAGCAGTCAGGATTTGAACACTGAAGCTTTCTTT.

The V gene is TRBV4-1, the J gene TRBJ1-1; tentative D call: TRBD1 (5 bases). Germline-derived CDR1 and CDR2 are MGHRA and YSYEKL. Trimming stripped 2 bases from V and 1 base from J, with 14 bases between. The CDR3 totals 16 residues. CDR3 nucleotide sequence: TGCGCCAGCAGCCAATTCGGAACAGGTTCGAACACTGAAGCTTTCTTT. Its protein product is CASSQFGTGSNTEAFF.

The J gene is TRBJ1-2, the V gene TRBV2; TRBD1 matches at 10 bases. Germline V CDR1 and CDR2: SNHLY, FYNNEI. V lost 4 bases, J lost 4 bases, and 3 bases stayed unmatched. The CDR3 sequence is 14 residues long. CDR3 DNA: TGTGCCAGCAGTGCGGACAGGGGGGGCTATGGCTACACCTTC. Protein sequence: CASSADRGGYGYTF.

The CDR3 reads CASSIGQDGYTF. The CDR3 nucleotides are TGCGCCAGCAGCATCGGACAGGATGGCTACACCTTC. The rearrangement links TRBV5-1 to TRBJ1-2; 7 bases line up with TRBD1. Germline V gene data show CDR1 as SGHRS and CDR2 as YFSETQ. Trimming at V came to 4 bases and at J to 6 bases, leaving 3 bases not matched to a gene. The CDR3 totals 12 residues.

The CDR3 reads CASSPPGAGGPGYNEQFF. CDR3 DNA: TGTGCCAGCTCACCACCAGGAGCGGGGGGGCCTGGATACAATGAGCAGTTCTTC. The V call is TRBV18, the J call TRBJ2-1; 10 bases are a match to TRBD2. V lost 0 bases and J lost 4; bases outside the gene matches: 9. Germline CDR1 is KGHSH and CDR2 is LQKENI. The CDR3 totals 18 residues.

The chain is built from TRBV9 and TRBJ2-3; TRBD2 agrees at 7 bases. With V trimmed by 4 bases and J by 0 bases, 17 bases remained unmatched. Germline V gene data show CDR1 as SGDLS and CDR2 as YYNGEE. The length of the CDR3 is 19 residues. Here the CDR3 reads CASSLRSGGPGGSTDTQYF. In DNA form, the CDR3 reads TGTGCCAGCAGCCTAAGGTCCGGGGGACCGGGGGGAAGCACAGATACGCAGTATTTT.

The CDR3 bases are TGTGCCAGCAGTTTATCCGGGACTAGCCGGGAGCAGTTCTTC. Protein product: CASSLSGTSREQFF. The chain uses TRBV27 and TRBJ2-1, with 9 nucleotides matching TRBD2. This CDR3 spans 14 amino acids. Per germline, CDR1 MNHEY and CDR2 SMNVEV (reference sequence). V lost 0 bases and J lost 10; bases outside the gene matches: 4.

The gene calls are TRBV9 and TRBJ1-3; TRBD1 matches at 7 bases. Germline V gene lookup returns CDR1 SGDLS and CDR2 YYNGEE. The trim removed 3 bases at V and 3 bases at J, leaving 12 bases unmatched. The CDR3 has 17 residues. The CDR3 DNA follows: TGTGCCAGCAGCGGATCCCCGGGACAGACAGTTGGAAACACCATATATTTT. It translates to CASSGSPGQTVGNTIYF.